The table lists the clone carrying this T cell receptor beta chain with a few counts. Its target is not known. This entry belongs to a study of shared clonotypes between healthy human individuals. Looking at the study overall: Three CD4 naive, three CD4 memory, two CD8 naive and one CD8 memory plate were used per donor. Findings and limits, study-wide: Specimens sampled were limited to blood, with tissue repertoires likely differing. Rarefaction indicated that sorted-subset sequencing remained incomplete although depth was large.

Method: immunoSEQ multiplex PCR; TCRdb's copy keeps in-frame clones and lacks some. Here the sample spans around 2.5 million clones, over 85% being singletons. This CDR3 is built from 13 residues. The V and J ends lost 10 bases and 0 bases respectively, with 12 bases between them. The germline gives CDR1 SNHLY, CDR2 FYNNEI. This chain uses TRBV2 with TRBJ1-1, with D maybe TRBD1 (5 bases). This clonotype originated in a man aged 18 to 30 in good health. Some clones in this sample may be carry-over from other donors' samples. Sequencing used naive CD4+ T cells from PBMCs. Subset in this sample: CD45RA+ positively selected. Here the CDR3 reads CATRQTLNTEAFF. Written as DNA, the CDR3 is TGTGCCACTAGACAGACCCTGAACACTGAAGCTTTCTTT.